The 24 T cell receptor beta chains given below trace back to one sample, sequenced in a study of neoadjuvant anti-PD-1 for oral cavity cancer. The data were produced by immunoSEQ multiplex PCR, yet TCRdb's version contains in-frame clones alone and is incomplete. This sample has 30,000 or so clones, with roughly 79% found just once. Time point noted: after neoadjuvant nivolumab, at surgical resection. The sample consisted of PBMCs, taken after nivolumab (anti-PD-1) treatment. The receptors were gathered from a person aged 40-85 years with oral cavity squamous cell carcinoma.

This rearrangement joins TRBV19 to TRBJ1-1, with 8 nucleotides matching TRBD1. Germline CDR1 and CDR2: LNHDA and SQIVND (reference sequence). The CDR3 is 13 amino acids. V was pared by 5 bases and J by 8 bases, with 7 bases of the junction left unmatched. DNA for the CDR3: TGTGCCAGTAGTGTCCAGGGGGCACGGGAAGCTTTCTTT. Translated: CASSVQGAREAFF. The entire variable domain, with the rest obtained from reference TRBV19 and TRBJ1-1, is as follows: DGGITQSPKYLFRKEGQNVTLSCEQNLNHDAMYWYRQDPGQGLRLIYYSQIVNDFQKGDIAEGYSVSREKKESFPLTVTSAQKNPTAFYLCASSVQGAREAFFGQGTRLTVV.

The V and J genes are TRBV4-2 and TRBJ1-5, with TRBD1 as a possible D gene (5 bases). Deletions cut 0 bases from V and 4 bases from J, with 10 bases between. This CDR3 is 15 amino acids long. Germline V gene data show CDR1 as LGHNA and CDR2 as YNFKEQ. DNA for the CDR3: TGTGCCAGCAGCCAAGATGGGCAGGGTAATCAGCCCCAGCATTTT. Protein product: CASSQDGQGNQPQHF.

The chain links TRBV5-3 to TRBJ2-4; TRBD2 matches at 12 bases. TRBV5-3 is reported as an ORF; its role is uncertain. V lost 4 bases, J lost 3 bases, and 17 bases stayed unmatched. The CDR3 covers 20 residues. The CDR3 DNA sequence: TGTGCCAGAAGCCCGGGAGGGCTAGCGGGGGGGCATGAGGGCAAAAACATTCAGTACTTC. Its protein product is CARSPGGLAGGHEGKNIQYF.

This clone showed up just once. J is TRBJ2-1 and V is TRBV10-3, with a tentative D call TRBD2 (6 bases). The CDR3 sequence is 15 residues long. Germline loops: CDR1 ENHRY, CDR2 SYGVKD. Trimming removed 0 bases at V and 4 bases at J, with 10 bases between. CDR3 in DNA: TGTGCCATCAGTGAGTCAGTGCGGGGTTACAATGAGCAGTTCTTC. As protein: CAISESVRGYNEQFF.

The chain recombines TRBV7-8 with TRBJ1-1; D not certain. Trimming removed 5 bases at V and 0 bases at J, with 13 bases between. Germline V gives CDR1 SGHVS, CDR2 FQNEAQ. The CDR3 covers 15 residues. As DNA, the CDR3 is TGTGCCAGCAGCCTGAGGCTGGCATTGAACACTGAAGCTTTCTTT. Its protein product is CASSLRLALNTEAFF.

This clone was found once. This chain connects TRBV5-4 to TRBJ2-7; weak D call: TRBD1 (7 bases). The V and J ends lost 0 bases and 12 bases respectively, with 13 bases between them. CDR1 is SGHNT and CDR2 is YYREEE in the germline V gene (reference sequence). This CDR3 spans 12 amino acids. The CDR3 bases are TGTGCCAGCAGCTTGGGACAGGGAGGCTTGTACTTC. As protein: CASSLGQGGLYF.

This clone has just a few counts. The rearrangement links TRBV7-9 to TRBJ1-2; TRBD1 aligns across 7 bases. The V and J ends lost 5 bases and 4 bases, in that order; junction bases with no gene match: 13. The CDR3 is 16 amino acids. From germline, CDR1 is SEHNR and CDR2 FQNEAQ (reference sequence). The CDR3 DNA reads TGTGCCAGCAGCCCGAAAAGGGGGCCATCTTCCTATGGCTACACCTTC. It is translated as CASSPKRGPSSYGYTF.

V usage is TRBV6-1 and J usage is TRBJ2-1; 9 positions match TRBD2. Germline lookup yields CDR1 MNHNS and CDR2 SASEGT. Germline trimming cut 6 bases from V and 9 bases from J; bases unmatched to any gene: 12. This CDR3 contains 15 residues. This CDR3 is CASSLLAGRGGEQFF. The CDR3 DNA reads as TGTGCCAGCAGCCTACTAGCGGGTCGAGGGGGTGAGCAGTTCTTC.

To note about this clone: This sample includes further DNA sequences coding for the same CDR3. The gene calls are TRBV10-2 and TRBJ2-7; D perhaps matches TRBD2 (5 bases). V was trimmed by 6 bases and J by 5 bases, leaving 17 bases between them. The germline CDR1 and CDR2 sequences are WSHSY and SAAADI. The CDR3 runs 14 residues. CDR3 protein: CASRITGFANEQYF. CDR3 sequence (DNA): TGCGCCAGCAGAATCACGGGGTTCGCCAACGAGCAGTACTTC.

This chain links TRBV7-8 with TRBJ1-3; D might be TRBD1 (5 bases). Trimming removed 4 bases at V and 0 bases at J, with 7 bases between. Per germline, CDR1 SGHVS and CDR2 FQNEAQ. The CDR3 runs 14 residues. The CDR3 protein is CASSSGPSGNTIYF. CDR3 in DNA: TGTGCCAGCAGCTCGGGGCCCTCTGGAAACACCATATATTTT.

CDR3 region: CASSRRVGNQPQHF. The CDR3 DNA sequence: TGTGCCAGCAGTCGACGAGTGGGAAATCAGCCCCAGCATTTT. The gene calls are TRBV6-5 and TRBJ1-5; D is unresolved. Germline V gene sequence: CDR1 MNHEY, CDR2 SVGAGI. The CDR3 extends over 14 amino acids. Trimming removed 5 bases from V and 4 bases from J, with 12 bases in between.

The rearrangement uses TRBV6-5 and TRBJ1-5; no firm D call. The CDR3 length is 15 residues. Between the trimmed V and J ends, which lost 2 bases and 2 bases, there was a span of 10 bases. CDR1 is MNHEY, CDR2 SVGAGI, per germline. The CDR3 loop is CASSYGSGGNQPQHF. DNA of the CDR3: TGTGCCAGCAGTTACGGTTCTGGGGGCAATCAGCCCCAGCATTTT.

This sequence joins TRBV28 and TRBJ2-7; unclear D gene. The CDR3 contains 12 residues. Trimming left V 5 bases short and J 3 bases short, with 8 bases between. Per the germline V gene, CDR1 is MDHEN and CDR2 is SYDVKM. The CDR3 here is CASSLSHYEQYF. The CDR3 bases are TGTGCCAGCAGTCTCAGCCACTACGAGCAGTACTTC.

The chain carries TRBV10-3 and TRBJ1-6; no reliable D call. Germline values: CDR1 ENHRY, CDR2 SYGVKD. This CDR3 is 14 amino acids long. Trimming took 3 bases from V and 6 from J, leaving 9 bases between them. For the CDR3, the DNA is TGTGCCATCAGTGATCGGTCGGGTAATTCACCCCTCCACTTT. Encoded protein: CAISDRSGNSPLHF.

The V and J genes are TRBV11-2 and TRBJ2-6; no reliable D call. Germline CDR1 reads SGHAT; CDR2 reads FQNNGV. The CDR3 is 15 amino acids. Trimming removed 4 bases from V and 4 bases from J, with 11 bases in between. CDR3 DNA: TGTGCCAGCAGCTGGGTCACCTCGGGGGCCAACGTCCTGACTTTC. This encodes CASSWVTSGANVLTF.

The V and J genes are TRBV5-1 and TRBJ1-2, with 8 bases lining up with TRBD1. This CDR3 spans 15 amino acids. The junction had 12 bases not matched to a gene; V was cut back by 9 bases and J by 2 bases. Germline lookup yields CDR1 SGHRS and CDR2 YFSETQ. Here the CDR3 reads CATNPGGQENYGYTF. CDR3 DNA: TGCGCCACCAACCCGGGGGGACAGGAAAACTATGGCTACACCTTC. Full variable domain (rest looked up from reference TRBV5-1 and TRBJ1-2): KAGVTQTPRYLIKTRGQQVTLSCSPISGHRSVSWYQQTPGQGLQFLFEYFSETQRNKGNFPGRFSGRQFSNSRSEMNVSTLELGDSALYLCATNPGGQENYGYTFGSGTRLTVV.

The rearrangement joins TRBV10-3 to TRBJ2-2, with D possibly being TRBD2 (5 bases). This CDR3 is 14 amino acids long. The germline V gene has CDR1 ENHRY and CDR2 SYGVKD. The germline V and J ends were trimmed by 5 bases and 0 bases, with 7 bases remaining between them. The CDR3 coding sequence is TGTGCCATCAGTAGGACTTCGAACACCGGGGAGCTGTTTTTT. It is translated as CAISRTSNTGELFF.

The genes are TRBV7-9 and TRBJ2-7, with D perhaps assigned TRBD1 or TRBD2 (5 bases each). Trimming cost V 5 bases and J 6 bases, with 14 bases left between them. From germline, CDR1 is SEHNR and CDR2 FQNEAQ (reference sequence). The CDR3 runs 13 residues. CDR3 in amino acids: CASSLYKGTEQYF. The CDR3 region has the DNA TGTGCCAGCAGCCTATACAAGGGGACCGAGCAGTACTTC.

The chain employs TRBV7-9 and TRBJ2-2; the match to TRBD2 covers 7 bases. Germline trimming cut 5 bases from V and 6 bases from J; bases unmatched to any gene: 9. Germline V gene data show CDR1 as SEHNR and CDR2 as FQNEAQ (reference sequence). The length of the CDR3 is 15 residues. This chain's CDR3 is CASSARSGEAGELFF. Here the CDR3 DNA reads TGTGCCAGCAGCGCCAGGAGCGGGGAGGCCGGGGAGCTGTTTTTT.

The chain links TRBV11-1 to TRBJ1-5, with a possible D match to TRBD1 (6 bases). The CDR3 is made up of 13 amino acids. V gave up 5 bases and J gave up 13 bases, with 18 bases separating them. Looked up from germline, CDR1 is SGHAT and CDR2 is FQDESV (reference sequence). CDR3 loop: CASSRETGTPQHF. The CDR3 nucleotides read TGTGCCAGCAGCCGTGAGACCGGGACACCTCAGCATTTT. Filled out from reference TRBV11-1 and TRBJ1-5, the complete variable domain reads EAEVAQSPRYKITEKSQAVAFWCDPISGHATLYWYRQILGQGPELLVQFQDESVVDDSQLPKDRFSAERLKGVDSTLKIQPAELGDSAMYLCASSRETGTPQHFGDGTRLSIL.

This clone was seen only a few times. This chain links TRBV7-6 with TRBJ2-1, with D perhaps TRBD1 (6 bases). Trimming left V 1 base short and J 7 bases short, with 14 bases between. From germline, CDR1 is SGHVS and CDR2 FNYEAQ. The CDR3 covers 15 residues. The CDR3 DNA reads TGTGCCAGCAGCTTAGTGCAGGGGATAAAAAATGAGCAGTTCTTC. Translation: CASSLVQGIKNEQFF.

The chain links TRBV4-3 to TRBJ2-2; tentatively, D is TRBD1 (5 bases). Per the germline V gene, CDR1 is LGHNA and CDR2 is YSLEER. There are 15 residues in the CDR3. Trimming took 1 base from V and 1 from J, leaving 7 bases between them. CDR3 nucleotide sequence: TGCGCCAGCAGCCAAGTCCAGGGGAACACCGGGGAGCTGTTTTTT. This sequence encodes CASSQVQGNTGELFF.

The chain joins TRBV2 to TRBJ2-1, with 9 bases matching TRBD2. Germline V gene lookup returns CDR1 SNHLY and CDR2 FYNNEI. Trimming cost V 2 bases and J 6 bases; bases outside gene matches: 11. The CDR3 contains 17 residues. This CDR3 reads CASSETAIAGAVNEQFF. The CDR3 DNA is TGTGCCAGCAGTGAAACGGCCATAGCGGGGGCCGTCAATGAGCAGTTCTTC.

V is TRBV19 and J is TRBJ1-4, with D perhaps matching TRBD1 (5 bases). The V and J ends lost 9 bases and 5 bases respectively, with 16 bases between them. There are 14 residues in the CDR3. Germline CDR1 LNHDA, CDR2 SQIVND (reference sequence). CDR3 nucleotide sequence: TGTGCCAGCTCAGTGCCGGGACCAAATGAAAAACTGTTTTTT. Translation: CASSVPGPNEKLFF.